Listed here are 15 T cell receptor beta chains from one sample, sequenced in a study of T cell repertoires in ileal Crohn's disease. The time point here: neoterminal ileum biopsy at postoperative endoscopy, about 6 months after surgery. Profiled with immunoSEQ multiplex PCR; TCRdb holds only in-frame clones, not every one. Of about 62,000 clones in the sample, about 88% were seen once. The sequenced material came from ileal tissue. Receptors originate from an adult with Crohn's disease.

The gene calls are TRBV5-6 and TRBJ1-6; D perhaps matches TRBD1 (5 bases). V was shortened by 1 base and J by 7 bases, with 9 bases between the two germline ends. CDR1 and CDR2 (germline): SGHDT, YYEEEE. The CDR3 is made up of 14 amino acids. CDR3 in amino acids: CASSLTGINSPLHF. Here the CDR3 DNA reads TGTGCCAGCAGCTTGACAGGAATCAATTCACCCCTCCACTTT.

V is TRBV9 and J is TRBJ1-1, with unresolved D. CDR1 is SGDLS and CDR2 is YYNGEE in the germline V gene. The CDR3 is 14 residues long. V was clipped by 4 bases and J by 0 bases, with 10 bases between them. The CDR3 reads CASSSEGMNTEAFF. DNA of the CDR3: TGTGCCAGCAGCTCCGAGGGAATGAACACTGAAGCTTTCTTT.

The chain combines TRBV5-6 with TRBJ2-4, with D perhaps matching TRBD1 (6 bases). Per germline, CDR1 SGHDT and CDR2 YYEEEE. With 2 bases removed from V and 9 bases from J, the gap between germline ends came to 12 bases. The CDR3 has 13 residues. The CDR3 DNA reads TGTGCCAGCAGCTTTTTTCAGGACAGCATTCAGTACTTC. Protein: CASSFFQDSIQYF.

The chain couples TRBV9 to TRBJ2-1; 8 bases are shared with TRBD2. Looked up from germline, CDR1 is SGDLS and CDR2 is YYNGEE. With V trimmed by 2 bases and J by 8 bases, 9 bases remained unmatched. The CDR3 runs 15 residues. Here the CDR3 reads CASSVSSGGWDEQFF. CDR3 nucleotides: TGTGCCAGCAGCGTTTCCAGCGGGGGCTGGGATGAGCAGTTCTTC.

This chain links TRBV5-4 with TRBJ2-7, with D possibly being TRBD2 (5 bases). V was cut by 2 bases and J by 3 bases, with 21 bases left in between. CDR3 length equals 17 residues. CDR1 is SGHNT and CDR2 is YYREEE in the germline V gene (reference sequence). CDR3: CASSLDSGSRTVYEQYV. For the CDR3, the DNA is TGTGCCAGCAGCTTAGATTCTGGAAGCCGGACTGTCTACGAGCAGTACGTC.

The V call is TRBV19, the J call TRBJ2-7; 10 bases map to TRBD2. This CDR3 region has 15 residues. J was trimmed by 0 bases and V by 5 bases; bases with no gene match: 4. Germline V CDR1 and CDR2: LNHDA, SQIVND (reference sequence). The CDR3 here is CASSLAGASSYEQYF. CDR3 DNA sequence: TGTGCCAGTAGTCTAGCGGGAGCCAGCTCCTACGAGCAGTACTTC. Together with reference TRBV19 and TRBJ2-7, the CDR3 gives the full variable domain: DGGITQSPKYLFRKEGQNVTLSCEQNLNHDAMYWYRQDPGQGLRLIYYSQIVNDFQKGDIAEGYSVSREKKESFPLTVTSAQKNPTAFYLCASSLAGASSYEQYFGPGTRLTVT.

The chain employs TRBV5-1 and TRBJ2-1; maybe TRBD2 (5 bases). Germline V gene sequence: CDR1 SGHRS, CDR2 YFSETQ. V was trimmed by 0 bases and J by 2 bases, leaving 12 bases between them. The CDR3 extends over 16 amino acids. Here the CDR3 DNA reads TGCGCCAGCAGCTTGGCCGGGCTGACTACCTACAATGAGCAGTTCTTC. Translated: CASSLAGLTTYNEQFF.

J is TRBJ2-2 and V is TRBV9; D remains unclear. V was cut by 4 bases and J by 6 bases, with 7 bases left in between. CDR1 and CDR2 (germline): SGDLS, YYNGEE. The CDR3 spans 12 residues. CDR3 protein: CASSYGPGELFF. The CDR3 bases are TGTGCCAGCAGCTATGGCCCCGGGGAGCTGTTTTTT.

The chain carries TRBV27 and TRBJ1-1, with D possibly being TRBD1 (5 bases). The CDR3 covers 14 residues. Trimming removed 7 bases from V and 0 bases from J, with 12 bases in between. CDR1 and CDR2 from the germline V gene are MNHEY and SMNVEV (reference sequence). The CDR3 here is CASKIGQLNTEAFF. CDR3 in DNA: TGTGCCAGCAAAATCGGACAACTGAACACTGAAGCTTTCTTT.

The gene calls are TRBV29-1 and TRBJ2-2, with 9 bases lining up with TRBD2. CDR3 size: 15 residues. V was clipped by 7 bases and J by 6 bases; unmatched bases: 12. Looked up from germline, CDR1 is SQVTM and CDR2 is ANQGSEA. In nucleotides, the CDR3 is TGCAGCGCTGGGGTTAGCGGGGGCGCCCCCGGGGAGCTGTTTTTT. Amino acids: CSAGVSGGAPGELFF.

This chain joins TRBV2 and TRBJ1-1, with D hard to call. V lost 6 bases to trimming and J lost 4 bases, with 12 bases between them. In germline, CDR1 is SNHLY, CDR2 FYNNEI. This CDR3 region has 13 residues. The CDR3: CASSLRHGTEAFF. The CDR3 DNA reads as TGTGCCAGCAGCCTCCGACATGGCACTGAAGCTTTCTTT.

The chain's CDR3 is CASSFRGARISYEQYV. In nucleotides, the CDR3 is TGTGCCAGCAGTTTCCGGGGGGCCAGGATCTCCTACGAGCAGTACGTC. The gene calls are TRBV28 and TRBJ2-7; TRBD2 is a possible D gene (7 bases). CDR1 and CDR2 from the germline V gene are MDHEN and SYDVKM. V lost 3 bases, J lost 0 bases, and 15 bases lay in between. The CDR3 is 16 residues long.

The V and J genes are TRBV5-1 and TRBJ2-1; 9 bases fit TRBD1. With V trimmed by 4 bases and J by 7 bases, 12 bases remained unmatched. This CDR3 comprises 16 residues. Germline V CDR1 and CDR2: SGHRS, YFSETQ. The CDR3 protein is CASSLGQQGALNEQFF. The DNA for the CDR3 is TGCGCCAGCAGCCTGGGACAACAGGGGGCGCTTAATGAGCAGTTCTTC.

This chain joins TRBV9 and TRBJ1-4, with D possibly matching TRBD1 (6 bases). The V end was cut by 3 bases, the J end by 3 bases, with 12 bases between. Germline V lookup: CDR1 SGDLS, CDR2 YYNGEE. The CDR3 is 15 amino acids. The CDR3 coding sequence is TGTGCCAGCAGCGGACGAGACAGGTCTAATGAAAAACTGTTTTTT. Amino acids: CASSGRDRSNEKLFF.

The CDR3 here is CASGRTGTGSNEQFF. CDR3 DNA sequence: TGTGCTAGTGGTCGCACCGGGACAGGGAGCAATGAGCAGTTCTTC. The V call is TRBV12-5, the J call TRBJ2-1; 9 nucleotides align to TRBD1. The junction had 8 bases not matched to a gene; V was cut back by 5 bases and J by 6 bases. Germline lookup yields CDR1 LGHNT and CDR2 FRNRAP. This CDR3 spans 15 amino acids.